This T cell receptor (beta chain) is drawn from a study of metastatic and nonmetastatic thyroid tumors. Thyroid surgery took place with no prior treatment in any patient. This clone has at least ten counts. TCRdb reprocessed the PCR reads via MiXCR. Altogether about 92,000 clones are present, 15% being singletons, with the ten largest covering about 3.9%. The sample taken for sequencing was blood. This clonotype was obtained from a female donor with papillary thyroid cancer or a benign thyroid nodule (not recorded which). Some clones in this sample may be carry-over from other donors' samples.

The CDR3 sequence: CASSLGTGNSPLHF. The CDR3 nucleotides are TGTGCCAGCAGCTTAGGGACAGGCAACTCACCCCTCCACTTT. The rearrangement links TRBV7-9 to TRBJ1-6, with TRBD1 matching 7 bases. J gave up 10 bases and V 1 base, and 4 bases lay outside the gene matches. CDR3 length equals 14 residues. Germline V gene lookup returns CDR1 SEHNR and CDR2 FQNEAQ (reference sequence).